This is a list of T cell receptor beta chains from one sample in a study of shared clonotypes between healthy human individuals. Assay: immunoSEQ multiplex PCR; the TCRdb copy retains only in-frame clones and omits some. The sample holds 950,000 to 1,100,000 clones, more than 65% seen once. The sample taken for sequencing was memory CD4+ T cells sorted from blood. Receptors were obtained from a man aged 18-30 years in good health. Both conserved end residues are part of each CDR3.

V	CDR3
TRBV5-6	CASSRLAGSNTDTQYF
TRBV5-1	CASSLESRKNTGELFF
TRBV30	CAWSFTGNTEAFF
TRBV5-8	CASSSEKTGGRETQYF
TRBV7-9	CASSLGLAAGELFF
TRBV9	CASSVEGLGAGELFF
TRBV30	CAWSRQIPMFF
TRBV7-9	CASSPVGIGNTIYF
TRBV30	CAWIREGRHTGELFF
TRBV7-9	CASSLATARQYF
TRBV7-6	CASSLGSSERTDTQYF
TRBV5-8	CASSLDAVYTGELFF
TRBV7-9	CASSPEDFPIYF
TRBV9	CASSVEHSLNTEAFF
TRBV7-2	CASSLGQGKGEKLFF
TRBV6-1	CASSESGGWSNQPQHF
TRBV6-5	CASSYDFVRVDSPLHF
TRBV19	CASSRVNEKLFF
TRBV28	CASSDSGRTFLDTQYF
TRBV7-2	CASSLTTGLAGSNEQFF
TRBV19	CASSGTGAQPQHF
TRBV28	CASSTLVGNSPLHF
TRBV5-7	CASSLPHIGTWSNQPQHF
TRBV28	CASRQPGKTNEKLFF
TRBV2	CASKGDLAYEQYF
TRBV7-2	CASSFIAGGQETQYF
TRBV29-1	CSTRETTNEKLFF
TRBV6-6	CASYSWTEETQYF
TRBV13	CASSFVSGRNTEAFF
TRBV14	CASSQGSVGELFF
TRBV4-2	CASSQDPRTGNYEQYF
TRBV6-1	CASSEAPTNQPQHF
TRBV11-2	CASSLGGTGVDTQYF
TRBV2	CASKPQTGSGQETQYF
TRBV7-2	CASSPGLADSYEQYF
TRBV29-1	CSAIRGELSYEQYF
TRBV11-2	CASSRGTGTSYGYTF
TRBV27	CASSLIGSLDRESRAPYGYTF
TRBV10-1	CASSESTGTGGDEQFF
TRBV5-1	CASSHGRTPNTGELFF
TRBV2	CASSDPQPRSRPHF
TRBV18	CASSPLSLGVNTEAFF
TRBV28	CASSSPGSAGRDQPQHF
TRBV2	CASSEDRGRAYEQYF
TRBV7-2	CASRPSGAPGELFF
TRBV29-1	CSVEEAGDTQYF
TRBV5-1	CASSLVLAGGTDTQYF
TRBV7-3	CASSASMRANTGELFF
TRBV5-1	CASSGGTGNPQYF
TRBV10-1	CASSAARWNTEAFF
TRBV30	CAWSVRQGSGKIKETQYF